Listed below are T cell receptor beta chains from one sample, sequenced in a study of identical twins. Each CDR3 protein gets one entry after TCRdb re-called the 5' RACE reads with MiXCR. The table has a few hundred thousand distinct CDR3 sequences, around 12% seen once. A further study also used this sample, focusing on yellow fever vaccine responses in identical twins.

The sample comprised CD8+ T cells sorted from blood. These receptors were taken from a woman aged 18-35 years in good health. Both conserved end residues are part of each CDR3. The D gene is left open where the match is weak. The listing skips clone size in some rows; elsewhere it reads once, few, many or a size class.

.	TRBV7-9	.	TRBJ1-5	CASSPGHISKQPQHF	TGTGCCAGCAGCCCCGGACACATTAGCAAACAGCCCCAGCATTTT
.	TRBV20-1	.	TRBJ2-1	CSARHTGTPNEQFF	TGCAGTGCTAGGCATACAGGGACGCCGAATGAGCAGTTCTTC
TRBD1	TRBV6-1	many	TRBJ1-4	CASQPKTGGFEKLFF	TGTGCCAGCCAGCCCAAGACAGGGGGCTTTGAAAAACTGTTTTTT
.	TRBV7-8	.	TRBJ1-2	CASSLDPGFRGYTF	TGTGCCAGCAGCTTAGATCCAGGGTTTCGTGGCTACACCTTC
TRBD2	TRBV28	few	TRBJ2-3	CASSLRTSGMGTDTQYF	TGTGCCAGCAGTCTCCGGACTAGCGGGATGGGCACAGATACGCAGTATTTT
.	TRBV5-5	.	TRBJ1-1	CASRDTSNTEAFF	TGTGCCAGCAGAGATACATCGAACACTGAAGCTTTCTTT
TRBD1	TRBV25-1	.	TRBJ2-6	CASSVYPGQNTSGANVLTF	TGTGCCAGCAGTGTCTACCCGGGACAGAACACCTCTGGGGCCAACGTCCTGACTTTC
TRBD1	TRBV3-1	few	TRBJ2-5	CASSPGQAVLETQYF	TGTGCCAGCAGCCCAGGACAGGCCGTTTTGGAGACCCAGTACTTC
.	TRBV5-6	.	TRBJ2-5	CASSFQTGKAGETQYF	TGTGCCAGCAGCTTTCAAACCGGGAAGGCGGGGGAGACCCAGTACTTC
.	TRBV3-1	few	TRBJ2-3	CASSPLFGGPTDTQYF	TGTGCCAGCAGCCCTCTTTTTGGGGGACCCACAGATACGCAGTATTTT
.	TRBV18	.	TRBJ2-3	CASSPPRDTQYF	TGTGCCAGCTCACCCCCCCGCGATACGCAGTATTTT
.	TRBV20-1	few	TRBJ2-5	CSARTLGQETQYF	TGCAGTGCTAGGACTTTGGGGCAAGAGACCCAGTACTTC
.	TRBV11-2	.	TRBJ2-1	CASSFSGSGYNEQFF	TGTGCCAGCAGCTTCTCAGGGTCTGGCTACAATGAGCAGTTCTTC
.	TRBV27	once	TRBJ2-3	CASSFGTSSTDTQYF	TGTGCCAGCAGTTTTGGGACATCTAGCACAGATACGCAGTATTTT
TRBD2	TRBV10-2	many	TRBJ2-1	CASSESGGPYEQFF	TGCGCCAGCAGTGAAAGCGGGGGTCCGTATGAGCAGTTCTTC
.	TRBV29-1	many	TRBJ2-1	CSGSGPGWNEQFF	TGCAGCGGTTCGGGACCGGGATGGAATGAGCAGTTCTTC
.	TRBV24-1	few	TRBJ1-1	CATSDSDQAEAFF	TGTGCCACCAGTGATTCGGACCAGGCTGAAGCTTTCTTT
.	TRBV4-2	.	TRBJ2-7	CASSQDRDISYEQYF	TGTGCCAGCAGCCAAGACCGGGACATATCCTACGAGCAGTACTTC
.	TRBV12-3/TRBV12-4	.	TRBJ1-2	CASSLTQAGNYGYTF	TGTGCCAGCAGTTTAACCCAGGCGGGCAACTATGGCTACACCTTC
.	TRBV12-3/TRBV12-4	few	TRBJ2-1	CASSFGPTSTSSYNEQFF	TGTGCCAGCAGTTTCGGGCCTACTTCTACGAGCTCCTACAATGAGCAGTTCTTC
TRBD2	TRBV6-1	.	TRBJ2-1	CASRTEISGVNEQFF	TGTGCCAGCAGGACCGAGATTAGCGGGGTTAATGAGCAGTTCTTC
.	TRBV15	.	TRBJ2-1	CATSRAETYYNEQFF	TGTGCCACCAGCAGAGCTGAGACTTATTACAATGAGCAGTTCTTC
.	TRBV5-6	.	TRBJ2-1	CASSFASFYNEQFF	TGTGCCAGCAGCTTCGCTAGTTTCTACAATGAGCAGTTCTTC
.	TRBV15	.	TRBJ1-3	CATSRDRGVGNTIYF	TGTGCCACCAGCAGAGATCGAGGGGTAGGAAACACCATATATTTT
TRBD1	TRBV20-1	many	TRBJ1-1	CSASQQGATEAFF	TGCAGTGCGTCCCAACAGGGGGCCACTGAAGCTTTCTTT
TRBD1	TRBV13	many	TRBJ1-6	CASSLGQGDSPLHF	TGTGCCAGCAGCCTCGGACAGGGGGATTCACCCCTCCACTTT
TRBD1	TRBV15	.	TRBJ2-1	CATSSPGQPYNEQFF	TGTGCCACCAGCAGTCCGGGACAGCCTTACAATGAGCAGTTCTTC
TRBD2	TRBV20-1	.	TRBJ2-1	CSAKPSGGNEQFF	TGCAGTGCTAAGCCTAGCGGAGGAAATGAGCAGTTCTTC
TRBD1	TRBV3-1	few	TRBJ1-6	CASSRARSGQGSYNSPLHF	TGTGCCAGCAGCCGCGCAAGATCCGGACAGGGGTCCTATAATTCACCCCTCCACTTT
TRBD2	TRBV7-6	.	TRBJ2-1	CASTRTGGPVDEQFF	TGTGCCAGCACCAGAACGGGAGGGCCGGTGGATGAGCAGTTCTTC
.	TRBV6-4	.	TRBJ1-5	CASSDHTNQPQHF	TGTGCCAGCAGTGACCATACTAACCAGCCCCAGCATTTT